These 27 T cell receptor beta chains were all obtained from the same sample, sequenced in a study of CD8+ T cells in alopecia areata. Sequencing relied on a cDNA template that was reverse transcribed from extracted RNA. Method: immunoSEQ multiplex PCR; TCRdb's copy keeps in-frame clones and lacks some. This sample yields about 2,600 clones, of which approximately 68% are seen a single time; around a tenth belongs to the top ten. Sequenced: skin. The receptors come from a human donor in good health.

CDR3 in DNA: TGTGCCAGCAGTTCGGACAGCTATGGCTACACCTTC. Amino acids: CASSSDSYGYTF. This chain connects TRBV28 to TRBJ1-2, with D maybe TRBD1 (6 bases). CDR1 and CDR2 (germline): MDHEN, SYDVKM. V was clipped by 4 bases and J by 4 bases, with 7 bases between them. The CDR3 has 12 residues.

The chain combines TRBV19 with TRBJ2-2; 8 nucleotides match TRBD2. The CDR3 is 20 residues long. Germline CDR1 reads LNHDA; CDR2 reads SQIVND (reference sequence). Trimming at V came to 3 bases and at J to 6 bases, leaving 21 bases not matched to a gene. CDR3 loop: CASSMTGRGGSSNNPGELFF. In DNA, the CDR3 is TGTGCCAGTAGTATGACTGGACGGGGGGGCTCGTCCAATAACCCCGGGGAGCTGTTTTTT.

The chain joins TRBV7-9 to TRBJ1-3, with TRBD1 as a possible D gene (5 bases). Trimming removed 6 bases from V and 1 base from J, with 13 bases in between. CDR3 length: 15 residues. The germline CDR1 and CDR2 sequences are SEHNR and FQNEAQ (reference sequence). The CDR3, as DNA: TGTGCCAGCAGTCAGTCTCAGGGTTCTGGAAACACCATATATTTT. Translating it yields CASSQSQGSGNTIYF.

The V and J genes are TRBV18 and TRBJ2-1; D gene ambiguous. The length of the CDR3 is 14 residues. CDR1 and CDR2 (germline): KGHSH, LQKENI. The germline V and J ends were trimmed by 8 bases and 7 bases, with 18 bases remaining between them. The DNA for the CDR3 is TGTGCCAGCCGCCAACGAGCGTCTGAGAATGAGCAGTTCTTC. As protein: CASRQRASENEQFF.

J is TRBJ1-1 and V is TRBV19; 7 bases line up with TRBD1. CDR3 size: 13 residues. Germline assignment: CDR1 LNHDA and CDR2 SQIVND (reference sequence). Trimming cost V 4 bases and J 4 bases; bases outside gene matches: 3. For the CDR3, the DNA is TGTGCCAGTAGTAGCAGGGGGATCACTGAAGCTTTCTTT. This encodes CASSSRGITEAFF.

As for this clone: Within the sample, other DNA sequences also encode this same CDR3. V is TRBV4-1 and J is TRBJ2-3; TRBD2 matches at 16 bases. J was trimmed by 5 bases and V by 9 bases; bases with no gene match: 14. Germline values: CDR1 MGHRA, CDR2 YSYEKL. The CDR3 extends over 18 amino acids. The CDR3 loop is CASSTPPGLAGGLDTQYF. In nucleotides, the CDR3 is TGCGCCAGTAGCACTCCTCCGGGACTAGCGGGGGGGTTAGATACGCAGTATTTT.

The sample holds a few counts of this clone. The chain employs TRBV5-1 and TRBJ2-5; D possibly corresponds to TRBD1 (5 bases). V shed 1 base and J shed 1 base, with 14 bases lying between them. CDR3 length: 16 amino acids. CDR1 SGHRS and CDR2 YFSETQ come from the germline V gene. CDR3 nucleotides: TGCGCCAGCAGCTTGTGGGGCACGGACCCCCAAGAGACCCAGTACTTC. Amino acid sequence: CASSLWGTDPQETQYF.

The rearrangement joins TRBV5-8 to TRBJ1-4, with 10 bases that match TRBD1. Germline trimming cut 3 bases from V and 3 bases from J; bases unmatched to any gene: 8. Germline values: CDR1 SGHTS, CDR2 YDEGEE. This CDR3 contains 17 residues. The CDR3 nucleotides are TGTGCCAGCAGCTCAAACCGAGGACAGGGGGCTAATGAAAAACTGTTTTTT. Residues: CASSSNRGQGANEKLFF.

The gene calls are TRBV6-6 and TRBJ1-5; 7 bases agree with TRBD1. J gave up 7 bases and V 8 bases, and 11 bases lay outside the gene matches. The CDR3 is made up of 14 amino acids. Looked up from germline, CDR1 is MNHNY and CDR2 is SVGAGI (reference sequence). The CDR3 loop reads CASVDRVENQPQHF. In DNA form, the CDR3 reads TGTGCCAGCGTCGACAGGGTCGAAAACCAGCCCCAGCATTTT.

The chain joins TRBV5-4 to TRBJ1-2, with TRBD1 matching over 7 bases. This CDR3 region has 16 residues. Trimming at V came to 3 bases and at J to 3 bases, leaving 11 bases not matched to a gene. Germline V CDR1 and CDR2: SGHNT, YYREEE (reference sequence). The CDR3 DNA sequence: TGTGCCAGCAGCTGGGGGACAGCGGCAAAAGACTATGGCTACACCTTC. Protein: CASSWGTAAKDYGYTF.

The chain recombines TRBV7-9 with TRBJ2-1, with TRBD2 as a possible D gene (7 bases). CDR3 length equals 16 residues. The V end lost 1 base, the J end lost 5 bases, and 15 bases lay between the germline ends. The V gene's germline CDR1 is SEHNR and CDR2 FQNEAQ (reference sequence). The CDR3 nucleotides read TGTGCCAGCAGCTTAGTATGGGCGGGGGCCAACAATGAGCAGTTCTTC. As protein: CASSLVWAGANNEQFF. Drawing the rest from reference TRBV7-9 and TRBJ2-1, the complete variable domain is DTGVSQNPRHKITKRGQNVTFRCDPISEHNRLYWYRQTLGQGPEFLTYFQNEAQLEKSRLLSDRFSAERPKGSFSTLEIQRTEQGDSAMYLCASSLVWAGANNEQFFGPGTRLTVL.

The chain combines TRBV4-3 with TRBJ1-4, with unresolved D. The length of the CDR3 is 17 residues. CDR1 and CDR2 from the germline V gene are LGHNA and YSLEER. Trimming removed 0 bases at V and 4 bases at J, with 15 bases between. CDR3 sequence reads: CASSQELVGRDNEKLFF. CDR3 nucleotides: TGCGCCAGCAGCCAAGAATTGGTAGGGCGGGATAATGAAAAACTGTTTTTT.

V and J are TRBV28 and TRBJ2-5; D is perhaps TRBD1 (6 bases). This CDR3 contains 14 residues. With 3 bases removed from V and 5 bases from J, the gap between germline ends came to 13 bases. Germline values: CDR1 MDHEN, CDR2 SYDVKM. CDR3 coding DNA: TGTGCCAGCAGTTTCGGACAGTCGAGGGAGACCCAGTACTTC. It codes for CASSFGQSRETQYF.

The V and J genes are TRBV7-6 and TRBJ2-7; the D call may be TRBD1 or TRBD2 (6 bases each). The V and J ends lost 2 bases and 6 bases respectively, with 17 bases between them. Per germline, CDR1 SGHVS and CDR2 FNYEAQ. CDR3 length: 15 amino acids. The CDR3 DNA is TGTGCCAGCAGCTTATTTTGGGGGCCCGGGGGCGAGCAGTACTTC. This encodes CASSLFWGPGGEQYF.

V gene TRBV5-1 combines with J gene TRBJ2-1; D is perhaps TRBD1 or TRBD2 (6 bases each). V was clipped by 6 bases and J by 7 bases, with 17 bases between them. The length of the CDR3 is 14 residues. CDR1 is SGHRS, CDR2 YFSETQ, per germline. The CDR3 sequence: CASKGGQLLNEQFF. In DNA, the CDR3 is TGCGCCAGCAAGGGGGGCCAGCTCCTTAATGAGCAGTTCTTC.

The CDR3 nucleotides are TGTGCCAGCAGCCCAGACGGTAATCAGCCCCAGCATTTT. Amino acid sequence: CASSPDGNQPQHF. This rearrangement joins TRBV7-2 to TRBJ1-5; no reliable D call. The germline V gene encodes CDR1 SGHTA and CDR2 FQGNSA. CDR3 length equals 13 residues. V was shortened by 5 bases and J by 4 bases, with 9 bases between the two germline ends.

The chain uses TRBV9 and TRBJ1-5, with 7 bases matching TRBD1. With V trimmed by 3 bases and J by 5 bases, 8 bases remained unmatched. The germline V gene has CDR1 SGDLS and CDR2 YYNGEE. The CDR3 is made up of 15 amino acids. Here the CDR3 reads CASSATDRVDQPQHF. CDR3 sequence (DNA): TGTGCCAGCAGCGCAACAGACAGGGTGGATCAGCCCCAGCATTTT.

This CDR3 reads CASSYRNYGYTF. CDR3 coding DNA: TGTGCCAGCAGTTACAGGAACTATGGCTACACCTTC. The chain carries TRBV6-6 and TRBJ1-2; the D is unclear. Per germline, CDR1 MNHNY and CDR2 SVGAGI (reference sequence). Trimming took off 2 bases at V and 2 bases at J, with 3 bases between the two ends. CDR3 length: 12 residues.

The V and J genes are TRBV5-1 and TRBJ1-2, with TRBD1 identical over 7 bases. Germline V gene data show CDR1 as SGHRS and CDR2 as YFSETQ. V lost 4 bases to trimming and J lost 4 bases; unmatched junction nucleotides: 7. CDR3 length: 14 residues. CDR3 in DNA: TGCGCCAGCAGCGGGGAGGGGGCATCCTATGGCTACACCTTC. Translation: CASSGEGASYGYTF.

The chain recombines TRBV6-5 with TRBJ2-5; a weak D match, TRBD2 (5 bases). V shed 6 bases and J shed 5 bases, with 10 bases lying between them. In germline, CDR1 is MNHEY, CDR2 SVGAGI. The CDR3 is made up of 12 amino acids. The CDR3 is CASRPPGETQYF. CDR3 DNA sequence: TGTGCCAGCAGGCCCCCGGGGGAGACCCAGTACTTC.

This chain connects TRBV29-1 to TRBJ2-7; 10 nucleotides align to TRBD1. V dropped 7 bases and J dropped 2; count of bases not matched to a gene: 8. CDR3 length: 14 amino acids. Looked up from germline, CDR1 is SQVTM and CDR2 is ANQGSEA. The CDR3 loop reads CSALGTGAPYEQYF. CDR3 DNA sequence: TGCAGCGCCCTCGGGACAGGGGCGCCCTACGAGCAGTACTTC.

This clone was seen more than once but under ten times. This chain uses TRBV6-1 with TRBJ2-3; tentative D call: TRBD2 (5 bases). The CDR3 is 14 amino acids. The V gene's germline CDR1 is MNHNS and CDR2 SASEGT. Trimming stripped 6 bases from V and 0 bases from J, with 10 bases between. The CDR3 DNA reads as TGTGCCAGCAGCCCCACTAGGAGCACAGATACGCAGTATTTT. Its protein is CASSPTRSTDTQYF.

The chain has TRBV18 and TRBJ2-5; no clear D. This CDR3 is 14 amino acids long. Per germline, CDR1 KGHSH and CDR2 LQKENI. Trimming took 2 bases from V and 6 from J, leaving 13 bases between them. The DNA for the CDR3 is TGTGCCAGCTCACCAACGACAACTTTAAAGACCCAGTACTTC. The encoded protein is CASSPTTTLKTQYF.

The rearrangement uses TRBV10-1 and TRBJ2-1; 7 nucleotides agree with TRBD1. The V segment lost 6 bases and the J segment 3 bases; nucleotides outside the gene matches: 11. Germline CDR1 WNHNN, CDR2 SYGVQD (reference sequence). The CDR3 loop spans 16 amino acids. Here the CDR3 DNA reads TGCGCCAGCAGCGACAAGGGACAGCAAAGCTACAATGAGCAGTTCTTC. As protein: CASSDKGQQSYNEQFF.

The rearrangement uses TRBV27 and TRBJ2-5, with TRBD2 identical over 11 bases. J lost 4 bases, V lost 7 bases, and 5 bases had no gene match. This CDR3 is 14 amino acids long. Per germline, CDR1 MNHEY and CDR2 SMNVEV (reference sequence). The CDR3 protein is CASKGLAGGETQYF. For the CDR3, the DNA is TGTGCCAGCAAGGGGCTAGCGGGGGGAGAGACCCAGTACTTC.

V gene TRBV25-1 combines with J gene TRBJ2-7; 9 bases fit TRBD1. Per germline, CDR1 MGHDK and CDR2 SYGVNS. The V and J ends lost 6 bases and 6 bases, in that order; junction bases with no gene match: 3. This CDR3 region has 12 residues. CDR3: CASRLDRGEQYF. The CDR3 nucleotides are TGTGCCAGCAGACTGGACAGGGGCGAGCAGTACTTC.

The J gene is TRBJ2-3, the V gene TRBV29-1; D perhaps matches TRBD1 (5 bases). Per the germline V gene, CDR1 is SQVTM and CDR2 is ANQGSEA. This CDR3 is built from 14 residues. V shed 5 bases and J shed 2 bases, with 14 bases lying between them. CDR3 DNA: TGCAGCGTTCAGCAGGGTTTTTACACAGATACGCAGTATTTT. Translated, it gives CSVQQGFYTDTQYF.